The present TCR beta chain was sequenced within a study of long-term antiretroviral therapy in people with HIV. Treatment for every participant with HIV took place in the United States. At survey level, the immunoSEQ assay was run in its v3.0 version. Profiled with immunoSEQ multiplex PCR; TCRdb holds only in-frame clones, not every one. The sample lists some 40,000 clones, 75% to 90% occurring once. From germline, CDR1 is SGHNT and CDR2 YYREEE (reference sequence). The length of the CDR3 is 13 residues. Trimming removed 4 bases at V and 7 bases at J, with 12 bases between. Sequencing used unsorted PBMCs, obtained 1.5 years after starting antiretroviral therapy. V is TRBV5-4 and J is TRBJ1-5; D remains ambiguous. The TCR sequence derives from a man aged 18 to 30 with HIV. The CDR3 region has the DNA TGTGCCAGCAGCCTTGGACCTCTGCAGCCCCAGCATTTT. Translation: CASSLGPLQPQHF.